A selection of T cell receptor beta chains follows, all from one sample in a study of Ad26.COV2.S vaccination and SARS-CoV-2 variants. Profiling relied on immunoSEQ multiplex PCR, and the TCRdb table lists in-frame clones only, not all of them. The data show some 340,000 clones, 85% seen once. The material was peripheral blood, obtained in a trial of Ad26.COV2.S vaccine versus placebo. The origin of the receptors is a person aged 18-65 years who received the Ad26.COV2.S COVID-19 vaccine or a placebo. The CDR3 runs from the conserved cysteine through the conserved F or W. D genes are given only for firm matches. A row's size may be missing; if present it is once, few, many or a size class.

clone size: once
J gene: TRBJ1-4
D gene: -
V gene: TRBV3-1/TRBV3-2
CDR3 DNA: TGTGCCAGCAGCCAATCAGGGGCTAATGAAAAACTGTTTTTT
CDR3 protein: CASSQSGANEKLFF

clone size: -
J gene: TRBJ1-4
D gene: TRBD1
V gene: TRBV27
CDR3 DNA: TGTGCCAGCAGCGTCAGGGGGCTAACTAATGAAAAACTGTTTTTT
CDR3 protein: CASSVRGLTNEKLFF

clone size: -
J gene: TRBJ2-1
D gene: TRBD2
V gene: TRBV28
CDR3 DNA: TGTGCCAGCAGTTTATTTGGCGGGGGGCCCTCTGCCTACAATGAGCAGTTCTTC
CDR3 protein: CASSLFGGGPSAYNEQFF

clone size: -
J gene: TRBJ2-5
D gene: -
V gene: TRBV5-1
CDR3 DNA: TGCGCCAGCAGCTTGGATGGTCAGGGGAGAGAGACCCAGTACTTC
CDR3 protein: CASSLDGQGRETQYF

clone size: -
J gene: TRBJ1-2
D gene: -
V gene: TRBV6-5
CDR3 DNA: TGTGCCAGCAGTTCCAGGCCCCTTATCAACTATGGCTACACCTTC
CDR3 protein: CASSSRPLINYGYTF

clone size: -
J gene: TRBJ2-2
D gene: -
V gene: TRBV11-3
CDR3 DNA: TGTGCCAGCAGCTTCATGGACACCGGGGAGCTGTTTTTT
CDR3 protein: CASSFMDTGELFF

clone size: -
J gene: TRBJ2-7
D gene: TRBD2
V gene: TRBV28
CDR3 DNA: TGTGCCAGCAGCGAAACTAGCGGGAGCTCCTACGAGCAGTACTTC
CDR3 protein: CASSETSGSSYEQYF

clone size: -
J gene: TRBJ2-1
D gene: TRBD1
V gene: TRBV24-1
CDR3 DNA: TGTGCCACCAGTGAAGTCAACAGGGGCTTTACCTACAATGAGCAGTTCTTC
CDR3 protein: CATSEVNRGFTYNEQFF

clone size: -
J gene: TRBJ2-2
D gene: TRBD2
V gene: TRBV5-4
CDR3 DNA: TGTGCCAGCAGCGCCAGCGGGGGGGCCACCGGGGAGCTGTTTTTT
CDR3 protein: CASSASGGATGELFF

clone size: -
J gene: TRBJ1-6
D gene: -
V gene: TRBV5-1
CDR3 DNA: TGCGCCAGCAGCTTGTACCCAGGGACAAATTCACCCCTCCACTTT
CDR3 protein: CASSLYPGTNSPLHF

clone size: -
J gene: TRBJ2-7
D gene: TRBD2
V gene: TRBV9
CDR3 DNA: TGTGCCAGCAGCGTTGGGGGACTAGCGGGGGAAGTGTACTTC
CDR3 protein: CASSVGGLAGEVYF

clone size: once
J gene: TRBJ1-6
D gene: -
V gene: TRBV28
CDR3 DNA: TGTGCCAGCAGTTTACTTGGGGGCGGTTCACCCCTCCACTTT
CDR3 protein: CASSLLGGGSPLHF

clone size: -
J gene: TRBJ1-1
D gene: -
V gene: TRBV11-3
CDR3 DNA: TGTGCCAGCAGCTTCGGGAACACTGAAGCTTTCTTT
CDR3 protein: CASSFGNTEAFF

clone size: -
J gene: TRBJ1-5
D gene: -
V gene: TRBV5-8
CDR3 DNA: TGTGCCAGCAGCTTGGCTGCGACAGGACCTAGCAATCAGCCCCAGCATTTT
CDR3 protein: CASSLAATGPSNQPQHF

clone size: -
J gene: TRBJ2-7
D gene: -
V gene: TRBV13
CDR3 DNA: TGTGCCAGCAGCTTGCCAGGAACCTACGAGCAGTACTTC
CDR3 protein: CASSLPGTYEQYF

clone size: few
J gene: TRBJ1-6
D gene: -
V gene: TRBV3-1/TRBV3-2
CDR3 DNA: TGTGCCAGCAGGAGGGATGGGGGAAGCTCCTATAATTCACCCCTCCACTTT
CDR3 protein: CASRRDGGSSYNSPLHF

clone size: -
J gene: TRBJ1-1
D gene: -
V gene: TRBV7-2
CDR3 DNA: TGTGCCAGCAGCTTAGCGCGGAGGGGGGATGAAGCTTTCTTT
CDR3 protein: CASSLARRGDEAFF

clone size: -
J gene: TRBJ2-7
D gene: TRBD1
V gene: TRBV18
CDR3 DNA: TGTGCCAGCTCACCGGGGACAGGGGCAACTACGAGCACCTTGTTC
CDR3 protein: CASSPGTGATTSTLF

clone size: once
J gene: TRBJ1-3
D gene: -
V gene: TRBV9
CDR3 DNA: TGTGCCAGCAGCGTAACACAGGACAGAAACACCATATATTTT
CDR3 protein: CASSVTQDRNTIYF

clone size: -
J gene: TRBJ2-6
D gene: -
V gene: TRBV7-3
CDR3 DNA: TGTGCCAGCAGCTCCAGGGGAGCTGGGGCCAACGTCCTGACTTTC
CDR3 protein: CASSSRGAGANVLTF

clone size: -
J gene: TRBJ1-2
D gene: -
V gene: TRBV3-1/TRBV3-2
CDR3 DNA: TGTGCCAGCAGCCGCAGAGAGGGAGTAGGCGGCTACACCTTC
CDR3 protein: CASSRREGVGGYTF

clone size: once
J gene: TRBJ2-3
D gene: -
V gene: TRBV7-2
CDR3 DNA: TGTGCCAGCAGCTTAGCGTCCGGAGATACGCAGTATTTT
CDR3 protein: CASSLASGDTQYF

clone size: -
J gene: TRBJ2-5
D gene: -
V gene: TRBV29-1
CDR3 DNA: TGCAGCGTTGTGCTCGGCGGCGGTGGAGAGACCCAGTACTTC
CDR3 protein: CSVVLGGGGETQYF

clone size: once
J gene: TRBJ2-3
D gene: TRBD2
V gene: TRBV30
CDR3 DNA: TGTGCCTGGAGTGTCTCAGCGGGGGTCACAGATACGCAGTATTTT
CDR3 protein: CAWSVSAGVTDTQYF

clone size: -
J gene: TRBJ2-6
D gene: -
V gene: TRBV19
CDR3 DNA: TGTGCCAGTAAACCGACAGGCCCTGGGGCCAACGTCCTGACTTTC
CDR3 protein: CASKPTGPGANVLTF

clone size: -
J gene: TRBJ2-7
D gene: TRBD1
V gene: TRBV5-1
CDR3 DNA: TGCGCCAGCAGCTTCAGGGGGATCTCCTACGAGCAGTACTTC
CDR3 protein: CASSFRGISYEQYF

clone size: -
J gene: TRBJ1-1
D gene: TRBD1
V gene: TRBV5-6
CDR3 DNA: TGTGCCAGCAGCTCGAAACAGGGGCGGAACACTGAAGCTTTCTTT
CDR3 protein: CASSSKQGRNTEAFF

clone size: -
J gene: TRBJ1-1
D gene: -
V gene: TRBV18
CDR3 DNA: TGTGCCAGCTCAGCGACAGACACTTACACTGAAGCTTTCTTT
CDR3 protein: CASSATDTYTEAFF

clone size: -
J gene: TRBJ1-1
D gene: -
V gene: TRBV7-9
CDR3 DNA: TGTGCCAGCAGCTTAGTTTCCGTGGTGACTGAAGCTTTCTTT
CDR3 protein: CASSLVSVVTEAFF

clone size: -
J gene: TRBJ1-1
D gene: TRBD1
V gene: TRBV6-5
CDR3 DNA: TGTGCCAGCGGGACAGGGATAACTGAAGCTTTCTTT
CDR3 protein: CASGTGITEAFF

clone size: few
J gene: TRBJ1-3
D gene: TRBD1
V gene: TRBV9
CDR3 DNA: TGTGCCAGCAGCGTGGCAGGGGGCTACTCTGGAAACACCATATATTTT
CDR3 protein: CASSVAGGYSGNTIYF

clone size: -
J gene: TRBJ2-7
D gene: TRBD1
V gene: TRBV6-5
CDR3 DNA: TGTGCCAGCAGAAACGGACAGGATCTTTACGAGCAGTACTTC
CDR3 protein: CASRNGQDLYEQYF

clone size: few
J gene: TRBJ2-7
D gene: TRBD2
V gene: TRBV2
CDR3 DNA: TGTGCCAGCAGGGAGAGCGGGGGCCTATCCTACGAGCAGTACTTC
CDR3 protein: CASRESGGLSYEQYF

clone size: -
J gene: TRBJ2-3
D gene: -
V gene: TRBV24-1
CDR3 DNA: TGTGCCACCAGTGCTTCCCGTGGCGGGGGCACAGATACGCAGTATTTT
CDR3 protein: CATSASRGGGTDTQYF

clone size: -
J gene: TRBJ1-4
D gene: -
V gene: TRBV25-1
CDR3 DNA: TGTGCCAGCAGTGATTCGGACGCTGCCACTAATGAAAAACTGTTTTTT
CDR3 protein: CASSDSDAATNEKLFF

clone size: -
J gene: TRBJ1-5
D gene: -
V gene: TRBV5-5
CDR3 DNA: TGTGCCAGCAGCGCGACCGGGGGGAATCAGCCCCAGCATTTT
CDR3 protein: CASSATGGNQPQHF

clone size: -
J gene: TRBJ2-7
D gene: -
V gene: TRBV28
CDR3 DNA: TGTGCCAGCAGTCAGGGGTCCTACGAGCAGTACTTC
CDR3 protein: CASSQGSYEQYF